This TCR beta chain came from a study of T cells expressing NK-cell markers. Across the study: One of eight sequenced donors was HCMV-seronegative; the other seven were seropositive. Study-level points and caveats: The HCMV specificity of the expanded NKG2C+ T cell clones stayed unresolved.

Using the 5' RACE reads, TCRdb records one entry per CDR3 protein without DNA. The specimen's table records about 160,000 distinct CDR3 sequences. With regard to this clonotype: The antigen remains undetermined.

Germline assignment: CDR1 MNHEY and CDR2 SMNVEV (reference sequence). The CDR3 contains 14 residues. The chain uses TRBV27 and TRBJ2-7. Sequencing input: blood T cells: a sorted CD56 or NKG2C T cell subset, CD4+ or CD8+ T cells, or bulk PBMC T cells (not recorded which). The receptor was isolated from a woman between 18 and 70 years old in good health. The CDR3 sequence is CASSSHPSSYEQYF.